The rows below give T cell receptor beta chains drawn from one sample of a study of shared clonotypes between healthy human individuals. Measured with immunoSEQ multiplex PCR; TCRdb has only the in-frame clones, and not every one. The sample yields hundreds of thousands of clones, about 95% seen once. Sequencing input: naive CD4+ T cells sorted from blood. Source of these receptors: a woman aged 25 to 39 in good health. CDR3s include the opening cysteine and the closing phenylalanine or tryptophan. D genes are given only for firm matches. Part of the rows lack a size; the others show once, few, many or a class for expanded clones.

CDR3nt: TGTGCCATCGGGGGGGTAGCGAGCACAGATACGCAGTATTTT; CDR3aa: CAIGGVASTDTQYF; j_gene: TRBJ2-3; d_gene: TRBD2; v_gene: TRBV10-3; abundance: NA
CDR3nt: TGTGCCACCAGTCCTACAGGGCTTTTCTCTGGAAACACCATATATTTT; CDR3aa: CATSPTGLFSGNTIYF; j_gene: TRBJ1-3; d_gene: NA; v_gene: TRBV15; abundance: NA
CDR3nt: TGTGCCAGCAGTTGGCAGGGGAGCTACGAGCAGTACTTC; CDR3aa: CASSWQGSYEQYF; j_gene: TRBJ2-7; d_gene: NA; v_gene: TRBV28; abundance: NA
CDR3nt: TGCACCAGCAGCCAATACGGGTGGGGCAGTAGTTACGAGCAGTACTTC; CDR3aa: CTSSQYGWGSSYEQYF; j_gene: TRBJ2-7; d_gene: NA; v_gene: TRBV1; abundance: NA
CDR3nt: TGTGCCAGCAGCGTAGAGGCGGGGAATCACTACGAGCAGTACTTC; CDR3aa: CASSVEAGNHYEQYF; j_gene: TRBJ2-7; d_gene: NA; v_gene: TRBV9; abundance: NA
CDR3nt: TGCGCCAGCAGCCAGGTGAGTCTAGCGGGAGCGGAAGAGCAGTACTTC; CDR3aa: CASSQVSLAGAEEQYF; j_gene: TRBJ2-7; d_gene: TRBD2; v_gene: TRBV4-1; abundance: NA
CDR3nt: TGTGCCAGCAGTAGAAAGGGGGGACATAATTCACCCCTCCACTTT; CDR3aa: CASSRKGGHNSPLHF; j_gene: TRBJ1-6; d_gene: NA; v_gene: TRBV28; abundance: NA
CDR3nt: TGTGCCAGTAGTATGGGGTCAGACTATGGCTACACCTTC; CDR3aa: CASSMGSDYGYTF; j_gene: TRBJ1-2; d_gene: NA; v_gene: TRBV6-5; abundance: NA
CDR3nt: TGTGCCAGCTCCCCCCGGGACAAAGAGACCCAGTACTTC; CDR3aa: CASSPRDKETQYF; j_gene: TRBJ2-5; d_gene: NA; v_gene: TRBV18; abundance: NA
CDR3nt: TGTGCCAGCAGCACCCCCCCCCGGTATGGCTACACCTTC; CDR3aa: CASSTPPRYGYTF; j_gene: TRBJ1-2; d_gene: NA; v_gene: TRBV5-6; abundance: NA
CDR3nt: TGCGCCAGCAGCTTAAGGGGGGCTGGGGCCAACGTCCTGACTTTC; CDR3aa: CASSLRGAGANVLTF; j_gene: TRBJ2-6; d_gene: NA; v_gene: TRBV5-1; abundance: NA
CDR3nt: TGCGCCAGCAGCTTAAGGGAGGCGGCTGGAAACACCATATATTTT; CDR3aa: CASSLREAAGNTIYF; j_gene: TRBJ1-3; d_gene: NA; v_gene: TRBV5-1; abundance: NA
CDR3nt: TGTGCCAGCTCACCACGGCTAGCGGGAGATGAGCAGTTCTTC; CDR3aa: CASSPRLAGDEQFF; j_gene: TRBJ2-1; d_gene: TRBD2; v_gene: TRBV18; abundance: NA
CDR3nt: TGTGCCAGCAGTGAAACAGGGGTTTCTGGGTCACCCCTCCACTTT; CDR3aa: CASSETGVSGSPLHF; j_gene: TRBJ1-6; d_gene: TRBD1; v_gene: TRBV2; abundance: NA
CDR3nt: TGTGCCAGCAGTGATATGAAGGGGAATTGGGCAGATACGCAGTATTTT; CDR3aa: CASSDMKGNWADTQYF; j_gene: TRBJ2-3; d_gene: NA; v_gene: TRBV25-1; abundance: NA
CDR3nt: TGTGCCAGCAGTGACCCGCCAGACACTGAAGCTTTCTTT; CDR3aa: CASSDPPDTEAFF; j_gene: TRBJ1-1; d_gene: NA; v_gene: TRBV25-1; abundance: NA
CDR3nt: TGTGCCAGTTCACCGCAAGGTAATGAAAAACTGTTTTTT; CDR3aa: CASSPQGNEKLFF; j_gene: TRBJ1-4; d_gene: NA; v_gene: TRBV9; abundance: NA
CDR3nt: TGCGCCAGCAGCGCGCGGGACACCGGCGAGCAGTACTTC; CDR3aa: CASSARDTGEQYF; j_gene: TRBJ2-7; d_gene: NA; v_gene: TRBV5-1; abundance: NA
CDR3nt: TGTGCCAGCAGCCCCTCGAGACAGGGTACCTACGAGCAGTACTTC; CDR3aa: CASSPSRQGTYEQYF; j_gene: TRBJ2-7; d_gene: TRBD1; v_gene: TRBV4-2; abundance: NA
CDR3nt: TGTGCCAGCTTTGTTTTCGGACACTCTTACGAGCAGTACTTC; CDR3aa: CASFVFGHSYEQYF; j_gene: TRBJ2-7; d_gene: NA; v_gene: TRBV5-4; abundance: NA
CDR3nt: TGTGCCAGCAGTGAAGCAGGGGGCGAGCAGTACTTC; CDR3aa: CASSEAGGEQYF; j_gene: TRBJ2-7; d_gene: NA; v_gene: TRBV2; abundance: NA
CDR3nt: TGTGCCAGCAAGTGGAGGGGGCGCTTTGGGGGCTACACCTTC; CDR3aa: CASKWRGRFGGYTF; j_gene: TRBJ1-2; d_gene: TRBD1; v_gene: TRBV27; abundance: NA
CDR3nt: TGTGCCAGCAGCTTGGTAGTTCGCGAGACTGAAGCTTTCTTT; CDR3aa: CASSLVVRETEAFF; j_gene: TRBJ1-1; d_gene: NA; v_gene: TRBV5-6; abundance: NA
CDR3nt: TGTGCCAGTAGTACCGACAGGGGCAGCGGTCAGCCCCAGCATTTT; CDR3aa: CASSTDRGSGQPQHF; j_gene: TRBJ1-5; d_gene: TRBD1; v_gene: TRBV19; abundance: NA
CDR3nt: TGTGCCAGCTCACCACCGGCCTCTGCAACTAATGAAAAACTGTTTTTT; CDR3aa: CASSPPASATNEKLFF; j_gene: TRBJ1-4; d_gene: NA; v_gene: TRBV18; abundance: NA
CDR3nt: TGCGCCAGCAGCTTTAGCTCTGGGGCCAACGTCCTGACTTTC; CDR3aa: CASSFSSGANVLTF; j_gene: TRBJ2-6; d_gene: NA; v_gene: TRBV5-1; abundance: once
CDR3nt: TGTGCCTCAAGCAGGGCAGTCGCCAGGGCTGGGGCCAACGTCCTGACTTTC; CDR3aa: CASSRAVARAGANVLTF; j_gene: TRBJ2-6; d_gene: NA; v_gene: TRBV30; abundance: NA
CDR3nt: TGTGCCAGCAGCTTTACTGACGGGACAACCGAGCAGTACTTC; CDR3aa: CASSFTDGTTEQYF; j_gene: TRBJ2-7; d_gene: NA; v_gene: TRBV5-4; abundance: NA
CDR3nt: TGTGCCAGCAGCCTAGGACAGGGTGAAAACGAGCAGTACTTC; CDR3aa: CASSLGQGENEQYF; j_gene: TRBJ2-7; d_gene: TRBD1; v_gene: TRBV11-2; abundance: NA
CDR3nt: TGCGCCAGCAGCCGATTAGGGGGACAGGGGGACAATGAGCAGTTCTTC; CDR3aa: CASSRLGGQGDNEQFF; j_gene: TRBJ2-1; d_gene: TRBD1; v_gene: TRBV4-1; abundance: NA
CDR3nt: TGTGCCAGCAGCGACCAGCGGGAGGGTTTCGATGAGCAGTTCTTC; CDR3aa: CASSDQREGFDEQFF; j_gene: TRBJ2-1; d_gene: NA; v_gene: TRBV21-1; abundance: NA
CDR3nt: TGCGCCAGCAGCACCGGGACTAGCGGTTTTAGCACAGATACGCAGTATTTT; CDR3aa: CASSTGTSGFSTDTQYF; j_gene: TRBJ2-3; d_gene: TRBD2; v_gene: TRBV5-1; abundance: NA